These 25 T cell receptor beta chains came from one sample sequenced in a study of T-cell memory formation after mild COVID-19. TCRdb called the 5' RACE reads again in MiXCR, with one record for every CDR3 protein. The data show hundreds of thousands of distinct CDR3 sequences, under 15% seen once. Sequenced input: PBMCs or a T cell subset sorted from them (not recorded which). These TCRs come from a man younger than 35 who had mild COVID-19 (a few samples of this study predate the infection). Cell type and time point are not known.

This clonotype was detected a few times. The chain is built from TRBV7-2 and TRBJ1-2; D gene ambiguous. The V gene lost 10 bases and the J gene lost 7 bases, with 22 bases spanning the gap. CDR1 and CDR2 from the germline V gene are SGHTA and FQGNSA. The CDR3 sequence is 14 residues long. In nucleotides, the CDR3 is TGTGCCACCTCGGATCTGGATCCCTTCGGTGGCTACACCTTC. It yields the protein CATSDLDPFGGYTF.

CDR3 sequence reads: CASSPRDQVYSEAFF. CDR3 nucleotides: TGTGCCAGCAGTCCCCGGGATCAGGTCTACAGTGAAGCTTTCTTT. V gene TRBV7-9 combines with J gene TRBJ1-1; D is ambiguous. This CDR3 is 15 amino acids long. Germline lookup yields CDR1 SEHNR and CDR2 FQNEAQ (reference sequence). Trimming shortened V by 6 bases and J by 7 bases, and 21 bases separated the two germline ends.

V and J are TRBV5-4 and TRBJ2-3; TRBD2 aligns across 9 bases. The CDR3 sequence is 15 residues long. Germline assignment: CDR1 SGHNT and CDR2 YYREEE (reference sequence). Trimming at V came to 0 bases and at J to 6 bases, leaving 5 bases not matched to a gene. CDR3 sequence (DNA): TGTGCCAGCAGCTTGGAACCTAGCGGGGATGATACGCAGTATTTT. It codes for CASSLEPSGDDTQYF.

The chain uses TRBV6-5 and TRBJ1-1; D is unclear. The CDR3 consists of 11 residues. The germline gives CDR1 MNHEY, CDR2 SVGAGI. The CDR3 spells CAATSGTEAFF. CDR3 coding DNA: TGTGCTGCCACTAGCGGCACTGAAGCTTTCTTT.

This clonotype turned up a few times. The chain combines TRBV5-1 with TRBJ1-3; TRBD1 is a possible D gene (5 bases). Between the trimmed V and J ends, which lost 4 bases and 2 bases, there was a span of 13 bases. CDR1 SGHRS and CDR2 YFSETQ come from the germline V gene. The CDR3 extends over 15 amino acids. The CDR3: CASSGGLGTGNTIYF. The DNA for the CDR3 is TGCGCCAGCAGCGGGGGACTGGGAACTGGAAACACCATATATTTT.

This clonotype was counted between two and nine times. The V and J genes are TRBV7-2 and TRBJ2-1; 11 bases are a match to TRBD2. This CDR3 comprises 16 residues. Per germline, CDR1 SGHTA and CDR2 FQGNSA. Trimming removed 5 bases from V and 10 bases from J; junction bases left unmatched: 13. CDR3: CASSPTPTSGGGEQFF. DNA of the CDR3: TGTGCCAGCAGCCCCACCCCCACTAGCGGGGGCGGAGAGCAGTTCTTC. The entire variable domain, with the rest obtained from reference TRBV7-2 and TRBJ2-1, is as follows: GAGVSQSPSNKVTEKGKDVELRCDPISGHTALYWYRQSLGQGLEFLIYFQGNSAPDKSGLPSDRFSAERTGGSVSTLTIQRTQQEDSAVYLCASSPTPTSGGGEQFFGPGTRLTVL.

The chain combines TRBV5-5 with TRBJ1-1; unclear D gene. The V gene lost 0 bases and the J gene lost 7 bases, with 10 bases spanning the gap. The CDR3 covers 13 residues. Germline CDR1 reads SGHKS; CDR2 reads YYEKEE (reference sequence). CDR3 sequence: CASSLGQINEAFF. The CDR3 region has the DNA TGTGCCAGCAGCTTGGGGCAGATCAATGAAGCTTTCTTT.

This clonotype occurred a few times. The CDR3 spells CASSPRTGGIYGYTF. The CDR3 bases are TGTGCCAGCAGTCCCCGGACAGGGGGAATCTATGGCTACACCTTC. This chain joins TRBV6-5 and TRBJ1-2; 10 nucleotides align to TRBD1. The CDR3 runs to 15 residues. V shed 5 bases and J 4 bases; nucleotides not matched to a gene: 7. Germline V lookup: CDR1 MNHEY, CDR2 SVGAGI.

V is TRBV2 and J is TRBJ2-3; D is unclear. V was pared by 9 bases and J by 4 bases, with 11 bases between. The CDR3 extends over 12 amino acids. Germline V gene lookup returns CDR1 SNHLY and CDR2 FYNNEI. CDR3: CARDSSADTQYF. CDR3 nucleotides: TGTGCCAGAGACTCGTCAGCAGATACGCAGTATTTT.

This clonotype was seen a handful of times. The rearrangement uses TRBV6-6 and TRBJ2-6; D might be TRBD1 or TRBD2, each matching 5 bases. The germline CDR1 and CDR2 sequences are MNHNY and SVGAGI (reference sequence). Trimming stripped 6 bases from V and 4 bases from J, with 10 bases between. This CDR3 is built from 14 residues. CDR3 amino acids: CASSGAEGANVLTF. In DNA, the CDR3 is TGTGCCAGCAGCGGGGCAGAGGGGGCCAACGTCCTGACTTTC.

The chain is built from TRBV18 and TRBJ1-1, with D maybe TRBD1 (5 bases). The V gene's germline CDR1 is KGHSH and CDR2 LQKENI. CDR3 size: 12 residues. V was trimmed by 3 bases and J by 3 bases, leaving 5 bases between them. The CDR3 DNA reads as TGTGCCAGCTCACCGGGACACACTGAAGCTTTCTTT. This gives the protein CASSPGHTEAFF. Full variable domain (outside the CDR3, taken from reference TRBV18 and TRBJ1-1): NAGVMQNPRHLVRRRGQEARLRCSPMKGHSHVYWYRQLPEEGLKFMVYLQKENIIDESGMPKERFSAEFPKEGPSILRIQQVVRGDSAAYFCASSPGHTEAFFGQGTRLTVV.

There are a few counts of this clonotype. The chain has TRBV6-5 and TRBJ2-5; either TRBD1 or TRBD2 may fit D (5 bases each). The germline CDR1 and CDR2 sequences are MNHEY and SVGAGI. V was cut by 6 bases and J by 5 bases, with 13 bases left in between. The CDR3 loop spans 13 amino acids. This chain's CDR3 is CASSLDWGETQYF. The CDR3 nucleotides are TGTGCCAGCAGCCTCGATTGGGGGGAGACCCAGTACTTC.

The chain couples TRBV2 to TRBJ1-6, with 8 positions matching TRBD1. Per the germline V gene, CDR1 is SNHLY and CDR2 is FYNNEI. V was clipped by 4 bases and J by 7 bases; unmatched bases: 6. The CDR3 runs 15 residues. CDR3 sequence: CASSADRVGNSPLHF. The CDR3 DNA reads as TGTGCCAGCAGTGCGGACAGGGTGGGGAATTCACCCCTCCACTTT.

This chain's CDR3 is CASSRMGPMGYTF. The CDR3 DNA is TGTGCCAGCTCACGGATGGGGCCGATGGGCTACACCTTC. The genes are TRBV9 and TRBJ1-2; D possibly corresponds to TRBD1 (5 bases). The CDR3 is 13 amino acids. Trimming took off 7 bases at V and 8 bases at J, with 18 bases between the two ends. Germline V lookup: CDR1 SGDLS, CDR2 YYNGEE.

The V and J genes are TRBV24-1 and TRBJ2-3; the match to TRBD2 covers 12 bases. V lost 3 bases and J lost 6; bases outside the gene matches: 3. Germline CDR1 KGHDR, CDR2 SFDVKD. CDR3 length equals 15 residues. CDR3 region: CATSDPTSGGDTQYF. The DNA for the CDR3 is TGTGCCACCAGTGATCCTACTAGCGGGGGGGATACGCAGTATTTT.

V and J are TRBV9 and TRBJ2-1, with a tentative D call TRBD2 (5 bases). This CDR3 is built from 16 residues. CDR1 SGDLS and CDR2 YYNGEE come from the germline V gene. Trimming pared 0 bases from V and 2 bases from J, leaving 12 bases between. CDR3 sequence: CASSVGAGEPYNEQFF. The CDR3, as DNA: TGTGCCAGCAGCGTAGGGGCCGGGGAGCCCTACAATGAGCAGTTCTTC.

This clonotype was seen at least ten times. The chain is built from TRBV5-1 and TRBJ1-3; tentative D call: TRBD1 (5 bases). Between the trimmed V and J ends, which lost 1 base and 7 bases, there was a span of 12 bases. The CDR3 is 14 residues long. The germline V gene encodes CDR1 SGHRS and CDR2 YFSETQ. The CDR3 protein is CASSLYGDGNTIYF. CDR3 nucleotide sequence: TGCGCCAGCAGCTTGTACGGGGACGGCAACACCATATATTTT.

The chain recombines TRBV6-5 with TRBJ2-1; D is ambiguous. The CDR3 is 18 amino acids. The germline V and J ends were trimmed by 2 bases and 0 bases, with 17 bases remaining between them. CDR1 is MNHEY and CDR2 is SVGAGI in the germline V gene. The CDR3 region is CASSYDPDGPSSYNEQFF. CDR3 coding DNA: TGTGCCAGCAGTTACGACCCGGACGGCCCGAGCTCCTACAATGAGCAGTTCTTC.

This clonotype was recorded only once. One end of the junction fails to match germline, which may point to a read error. The gene calls are TRBV3-1 and TRBJ1-1; D unresolved. Germline assignment: CDR1 LGHDT and CDR2 YNNKEL (reference sequence). CDR3 length: 14 residues. The CDR3 spells CASGQESYGAEAFF. In nucleotides, the CDR3 is TGTGCCAGCGGCCAAGAGAGTTATGGGGCTGAAGCTTTCTTT.

The rearrangement links TRBV19 to TRBJ2-2; the D gene is possibly TRBD2 (6 bases). Germline loops: CDR1 LNHDA, CDR2 SQIVND (reference sequence). V was trimmed by 10 bases and J by 1 base, leaving 16 bases between them. CDR3 size: 15 residues. The CDR3: CATTTHGGNTGELFF. The CDR3 nucleotides are TGTGCCACCACAACTCACGGGGGGAACACCGGGGAGCTGTTTTTT.

This clonotype was observed at least ten times. V gene TRBV7-9 combines with J gene TRBJ2-1; D may correspond to TRBD1 or TRBD2 (7 bases each). CDR1 SEHNR and CDR2 FQNEAQ come from the germline V gene (reference sequence). CDR3 length: 13 residues. Trimming pared 11 bases from V and 3 bases from J, leaving 14 bases between. In nucleotides, the CDR3 is TGTGCCCAGGGAGGGGGCTTCTACAATGAGCAGTTCTTC. This encodes CAQGGGFYNEQFF.

This clonotype was picked up many times. The V gene is TRBV11-2, the J gene TRBJ2-5; D is unresolved. Germline loops: CDR1 SGHAT, CDR2 FQNNGV. The CDR3 has 14 amino acids. The V end was cut by 2 bases, the J end by 5 bases, with 12 bases between. CDR3 bases: TGTGCCAGCAGCTTATTCGGCAGAAAGGAGACCCAGTACTTC. It specifies CASSLFGRKETQYF.

V and J are TRBV12-3 or TRBV12-4 and TRBJ2-3; D is ambiguous. This CDR3 is 15 amino acids long. V lost 4 bases, J lost 5 bases, and 16 bases lay in between. The CDR3 coding sequence is TGTGCCAGCAGTTCGGGCAGGATAGTGGGAGATACGCAGTATTTT. Amino acid sequence: CASSSGRIVGDTQYF.

The V and J genes are TRBV5-1 and TRBJ1-3, with D unresolved. This CDR3 is 17 amino acids long. Germline CDR1 reads SGHRS; CDR2 reads YFSETQ. The ends were cut back, 0 bases at V and 0 bases at J, with 13 bases in the middle. CDR3 amino acids: CASSLVGSGNSGNTIYF. The CDR3 bases are TGCGCCAGCAGCTTGGTAGGCTCCGGAAACTCTGGAAACACCATATATTTT.

The chain is built from TRBV18 and TRBJ2-1, with D unclear. The CDR3 loop spans 18 amino acids. V was pared by 5 bases and J by 4 bases, with 24 bases between. Germline CDR1 KGHSH, CDR2 LQKENI. The CDR3 sequence is CASSASSWVPTRYNEQFF. The DNA of the CDR3 is TGTGCCAGCTCAGCCTCGTCCTGGGTACCGACACGATACAATGAGCAGTTCTTC.